This TCR beta chain emerged from a study of blood T cell repertoires in COVID-19. Self-reported history from a screening survey and questionnaire set each donor's cohort. TCRdb's copy holds only in-frame clones and misses some; the assay was immunoSEQ multiplex PCR. This table has roughly 420,000 clones, 88% appearing once. The sample taken for sequencing was PBMCs or T cells enriched from blood (not recorded which). This receptor was taken from a young woman with acute COVID-19.

The CDR3 DNA reads as TGTGCCAGCAGTTTCAGGGACACCGTCCTTACTAACTATGGCTACACCTTC. It translates to CASSFRDTVLTNYGYTF. V is TRBV7-9 and J is TRBJ1-2; the D gene is possibly TRBD1 (6 bases). The CDR3 consists of 17 residues. Germline V lookup: CDR1 SEHNR, CDR2 FQNEAQ (reference sequence). The germline V and J ends were trimmed by 6 bases and 0 bases, with 20 bases remaining between them. The entire variable domain, with the rest obtained from reference TRBV7-9 and TRBJ1-2, is as follows: DTGVSQNPRHKITKRGQNVTFRCDPISEHNRLYWYRQTLGQGPEFLTYFQNEAQLEKSRLLSDRFSAERPKGSFSTLEIQRTEQGDSAMYLCASSFRDTVLTNYGYTFGSGTRLTVV.